This T cell receptor beta chain was retrieved from a study of vaccination and CD4 T cells after COVID-19 (dated by TCRdb to 2021 to 2024). Concerning the study at large: Convalescent patients had a positive SARS-CoV-2 result on nasal swab PCR, and of these patients, several had mild disease and one had severe disease. In the convalescent cohort there were six males and four females, among whom were two Hispanic individuals, seven Caucasians, two Asians and one multiracial person. Each participant got two doses of either the Pfizer-BioNTech BNT162b2 vaccine (n=8) or the Moderna mRNA-1273 vaccine (n=2). Post-COVID blood samples from convalescent patients were collected a median of roughly 100 days after diagnosis, with a range of about 30 to 170 days. Post-vaccine blood samples were obtained a median of approximately 74 days after the second vaccine dose, with a range of about 12 to 241 days. Three convalescent patients gave samples both early after vaccination (day 14) and late after vaccination (days 161 to 241). Overlapping spike peptide pools from SARS-CoV-2 and from the common cold coronaviruses HCoV-NL63, HCoV-OC43 and HCoV-229E were used as culture stimuli. As controls, cultures received a CEFX viral epitope pool (the positive control), an HIV-1 Nef peptide pool (the negative control), or no peptide at all. In around ten COVID-19 convalescent patients and a few infection-naive healthy vaccine recipients, the spike-specific CD4+ TCR repertoire before mRNA vaccination was compared with the repertoire after mRNA vaccination. The investigation overall reported the following: Relatively few convalescent patients were included in the study, and early timepoints after natural infection were not analyzed. Nearly all vaccine-specific clones in convalescent patients (304 of 307) were mono-reactive for SARS-CoV-2 spike rather than cross-reactive with common cold coronaviruses. The median count of SARS-CoV-2-reactive clonotypes went up from 20 to 25 after infection to 30 to 40 after vaccination, although the change was not significant. Among convalescent patients, a median about 87% of the SARS-CoV-2-reactive clones seen after vaccination appeared only after vaccination, which suggests priming specific to the vaccine.

V loses 10 bases at its end and J loses 7 bases; junction bases beyond the gene matches: 8. The germline V gene (reference sequence) yields MNHEY for CDR1 and SMNVEV for CDR2. Spanning cysteine to phenylalanine, the CDR3 consists of 14 amino acids. Only the CDR3 portion is preserved as DNA: 42 bases, with reading frame beginning at the first base. In the paper's terms, the time point label means: late sampling 161 to 241 days after vaccination in a few convalescent patients. In light of the paper, this sample's treatment or condition label describes: roughly ten-day PBMC culture with coronavirus spike peptide pools or control peptides (ViraFEST assay). To expand antigen-specific T cells with peptide pools and then pick out the expanded clonotypes through TCR sequencing, the study relied on the ViraFEST assay. Positive SARS-CoV-2 PCR tests in the convalescent patients dated from March to December 2020, before Alpha, Beta and Delta variants emerged in the United States. Each well held 2 million or so PBMCs cultured in IMDM containing roughly 5% human AB serum and approximately 9.8 IU/ml IL-2, with 8.5 to 10 ug/ml peptide pools added. On days 3 and 7, half of the culture medium was replaced with fresh IL-2-containing medium. After 10 days of culture, CD4+ T cells were isolated by negative selection with the EasySep CD4+ T cell isolation kit. PBMCs were separated from whole blood using Ficoll-Paque Plus gradient centrifugation and then either used fresh or cryopreserved at -140C. Each culture condition was generally run in triplicate wells.

To prepare the library, PCR was applied. DNA from cultured CD4+ T cells was subjected to TCR sequencing with the Oncomine TCR Beta short-read assay at the Johns Hopkins FTIC core. The QIAamp micro DNA kit was used to extract genomic DNA from the cultured CD4+ T cells. Oncomine TCR Beta libraries from cultured CD4+ T cells were pooled using unique dual indexes and sequenced on an Illumina iSeq 100. Concerning the study's data processing: Non-productive sequences were removed, and CDR3s that did not start with C, did not end with F or W, or were shorter than 7 amino acids were discarded. The MANAFEST web application was used to identify antigen-specific clonotypes by comparing peptide-stimulated wells against reference wells and other culture wells. To be called positive, a clone needed an FDR below 0.05, an odds ratio above 5, and a productive frequency above 0.1% in at least two of three replicate wells. A clonotype counted as cross-reactive if it showed significant expansion both in the SARS-CoV-2 spike wells and in at least one common cold coronavirus spike condition. Using R version 3.6.1, CDR3 homology was evaluated through Levenshtein distances (stringdist) along with unrooted phylogenetic trees (ape). TCRdb trimmed public reads at Q25 via fastp, called clones via MiXCR and kept in-frame beta chains. Rows are unified per CDR3 protein, each entry keeping the most common DNA and genes. TCRdb's processing, not the authors', yielded these V and J calls. The sample includes nearly 25,000 distinct CDR3 sequences, with more than 30% observed a single time. The top ten clonotypes cover 2.5% to 3.5% of the sample.

Worth noting for this clonotype: Which antigen it targets is not known. No base quality information exists; no much larger clone differs at one position.

Sequences were derived from CD4+ T cells from blood, cultured in vitro, sampled about 7 months after SARS-CoV-2 vaccination. The chain links TRBV27 with TRBJ2-1, with 12 bases matching TRBD2. The clonotype was recovered from a human donor who had recovered from COVID-19. CDR3 reads: CATRQTSGRNEQFF. The bases are TGTGCCACCAGGCAGACTAGCGGGAGAAATGAGCAGTTCTTC.